Below, 5 T cell receptor beta chains from the same sample are listed, as sequenced in a study of CXCR3-negative and CXCR3-positive naive CD8 T cells (dated by TCRdb to between 2018 and 2021). The sample was run on a NextSeq 550. The Human TCR Profiling Kit (MiLaboratory) was used to prepare UMI-labeled 5' RACE TRB cDNA libraries. TCRdb reprocessed the reads into one record per CDR3 protein sequence, lacking DNA. The table for this sample shows 50,000 to 55,000 distinct CDR3 sequences. The ten largest clones represent approximately 1.6% of the sample. The specimen sequenced was naive CXCR3- CD8+ T cells from blood. The cell subset or site label corresponds to: CD45RO-CCR7+CD27+CD95- naive CD8+ T cells lacking CXCR3 (TNR3-). These TCRs come from a human donor in good health. Some clones in this sample may be carry-over from other donors' samples.

This chain links TRBV2 with TRBJ1-1. Germline CDR1 SNHLY, CDR2 FYNNEI. This CDR3 has 13 residues. The CDR3 spells CASSEAPAGEAFF. Full variable domain (outside the CDR3, taken from reference TRBV2 and TRBJ1-1): EPEVTQTPSHQVTQMGQEVILRCVPISNHLYFYWYRQILGQKVEFLVSFYNNEISEKSEIFDDQFSVERPDGSNFTLKIRSTKLEDSAMYFCASSEAPAGEAFFGQGTRLTVV.

The CDR3 sequence: CASSPTGQGVGQPQHF. The chain links TRBV28 to TRBJ1-5; TCRdb selects TRBD1, and the lack of DNA leaves this call unchecked. This CDR3 region has 16 residues. Germline V gene lookup returns CDR1 MDHEN and CDR2 SYDVKM. Full variable domain (outside the CDR3, taken from reference TRBV28 and TRBJ1-5): DVKVTQSSRYLVKRTGEKVFLECVQDMDHENMFWYRQDPGLGLRLIYFSYDVKMKEKGDIPEGYSVSREKKERFSLILESASTNQTSMYLCASSPTGQGVGQPQHFGDGTRLSIL.

The rearrangement links TRBV29-1 to TRBJ2-1. This CDR3 region has 14 residues. Germline CDR1 reads SQVTM; CDR2 reads ANQGSEA. CDR3 in amino acids: CSVDDHAPYNEQFF.

This chain links TRBV7-9 with TRBJ2-7; the TCRdb D gene call, TRBD2, has no DNA to confirm it. The germline gives CDR1 SEHNR, CDR2 FQNEAQ (reference sequence). CDR3 size: 16 residues. CDR3 region: CASSTTSGRPTYEQYF.

The chain joins TRBV7-9 to TRBJ2-7; with no DNA, the TCRdb D assignment of TRBD1 cannot be verified. From germline, CDR1 is SEHNR and CDR2 FQNEAQ (reference sequence). This CDR3 is built from 14 residues. The CDR3: CASSLRQGFYEQYF.